This T cell receptor beta chain was recorded in a study of tumor-infiltrating lymphocytes in oesophageal squamous cell carcinoma. Trimming removed 10 bases from V and 0 bases from J, with 22 bases in between. CDR1 and CDR2 from the germline V gene are MNHNS and SASEGT. The CDR3 totals 18 residues. A single record per CDR3 protein comes from TCRdb applying MiXCR to the PCR reads. The sample records 6,000 or so distinct CDR3 sequences, 12% to 15% being singletons. Ten or more counts support this clonotype. The sample was normal esophageal tissue next to the tumor. This sequence was found in a male donor with esophageal squamous cell carcinoma. The chain couples TRBV6-1 to TRBJ1-6; D remains ambiguous. As DNA, the CDR3 is TGTGCCACCACAAAACAAACAAGGCAGGCCTCCTATAATTCACCCCTCCACTTT. It codes for CATTKQTRQASYNSPLHF.